This TCR beta chain originates from a study of blood T cells in healthy people across ages. The use of a sample-barcoded 5' primer and a J-beta primer mix characterized a second PCR of about 7 to 12 cycles. The authors tagged each cDNA molecule using a template-switch adaptor with 12 random nucleotides. In TCRdb, the 5' RACE reads were re-called with MiXCR into one record per CDR3 protein. The sample consists of over 1.5 million distinct CDR3 sequences, about 50% of them appearing once. Investigators took about 10 milliliters of peripheral blood from every donor. This clonotype has just a few counts. Its antigen remains unidentified. Findings of the study overall: Measured against age, TCR beta diversity per million T cells decreased in a roughly linear manner. Aged donors had fewer naive CD4+ cells and lower diversity than long-lived donors.

V was trimmed by 4 bases and J by 7 bases, leaving 19 bases between them. The CDR3 is 15 residues long. Germline CDR1 reads SGDLS; CDR2 reads YYNGEE. Sequencing was carried out using blood. The chain has TRBV9 and TRBJ2-3; perhaps D is TRBD1 or TRBD2 (5 bases each). This sequence was found in a woman aged 35 to 49 in good health. The CDR3 sequence: CASSKSGPIPNTQYF. CDR3 DNA sequence: TGTGCCAGCAGCAAGTCGGGACCGATACCTAATACGCAGTATTTT.